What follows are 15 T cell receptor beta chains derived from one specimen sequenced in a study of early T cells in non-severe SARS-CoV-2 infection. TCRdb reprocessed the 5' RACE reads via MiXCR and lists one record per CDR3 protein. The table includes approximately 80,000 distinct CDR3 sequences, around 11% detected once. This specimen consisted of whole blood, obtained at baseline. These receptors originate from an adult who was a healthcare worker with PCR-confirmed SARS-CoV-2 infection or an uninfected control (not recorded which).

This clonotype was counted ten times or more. CDR3 region: CSARGPGQRDNSPLHF. CDR3 nucleotides: TGCAGTGCTAGAGGGCCGGGACAGCGCGATAATTCACCCCTCCACTTT. The chain employs TRBV20-1 and TRBJ1-6, with TRBD1 matching 7 bases. Germline lookup yields CDR1 DFQATT and CDR2 SNEGSKA (reference sequence). J gave up 5 bases and V 1 base, and 8 bases lay outside the gene matches. The CDR3 contains 16 residues.

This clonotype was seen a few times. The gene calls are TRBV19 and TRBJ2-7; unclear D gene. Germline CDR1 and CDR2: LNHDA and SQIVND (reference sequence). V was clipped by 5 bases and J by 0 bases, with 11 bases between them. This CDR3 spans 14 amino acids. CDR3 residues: CASSPDRSSYEQYF. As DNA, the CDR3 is TGTGCCAGTAGTCCCGACCGGAGCTCCTACGAGCAGTACTTC.

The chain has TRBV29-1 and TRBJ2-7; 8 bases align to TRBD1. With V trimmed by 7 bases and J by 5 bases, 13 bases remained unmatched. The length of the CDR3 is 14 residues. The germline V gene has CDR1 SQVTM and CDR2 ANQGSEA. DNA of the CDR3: TGCAGCGCCGTCCGGACAGGGTTGAGCAACGAGCAGTACTTC. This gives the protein CSAVRTGLSNEQYF.

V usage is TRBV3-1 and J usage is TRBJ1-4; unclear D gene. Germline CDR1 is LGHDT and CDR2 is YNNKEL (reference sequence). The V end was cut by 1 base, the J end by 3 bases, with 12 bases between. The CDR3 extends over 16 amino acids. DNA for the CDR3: TGTGCCAGCAGCCAAGGGGGAGGCGAACCTAATGAAAAACTGTTTTTT. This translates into CASSQGGGEPNEKLFF.

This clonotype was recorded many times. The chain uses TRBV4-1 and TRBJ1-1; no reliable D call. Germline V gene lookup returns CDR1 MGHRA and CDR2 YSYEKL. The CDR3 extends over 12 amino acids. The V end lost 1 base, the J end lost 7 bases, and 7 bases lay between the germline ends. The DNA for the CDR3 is TGCGCCAGCAGCCAAGTTCAAGATGAAGCTTTCTTT. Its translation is CASSQVQDEAFF.

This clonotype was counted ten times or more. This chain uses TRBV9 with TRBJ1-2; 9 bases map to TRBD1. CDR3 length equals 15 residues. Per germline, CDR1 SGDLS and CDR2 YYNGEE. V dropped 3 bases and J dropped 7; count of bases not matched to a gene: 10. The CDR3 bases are TGTGCCAGCAGCGGAACGGGACAGGGTCTCGTTGGCTACACCTTC. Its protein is CASSGTGQGLVGYTF.

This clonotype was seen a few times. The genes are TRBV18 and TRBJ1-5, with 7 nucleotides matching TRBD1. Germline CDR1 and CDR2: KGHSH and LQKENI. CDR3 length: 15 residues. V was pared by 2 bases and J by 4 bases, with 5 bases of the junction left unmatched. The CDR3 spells CASSPGAGGNQPQHF. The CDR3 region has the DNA TGTGCCAGCTCACCAGGAGCAGGGGGGAATCAGCCCCAGCATTTT.

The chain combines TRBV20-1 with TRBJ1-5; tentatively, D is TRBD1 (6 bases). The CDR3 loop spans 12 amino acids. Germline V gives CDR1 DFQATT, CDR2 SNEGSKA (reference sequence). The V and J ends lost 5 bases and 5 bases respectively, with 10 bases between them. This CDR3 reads CSAYRDHQPQHF. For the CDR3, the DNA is TGCAGTGCTTACAGGGACCATCAGCCCCAGCATTTT.

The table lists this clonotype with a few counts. This chain's CDR3 is CASSLTSRVYEQYF. The DNA for the CDR3 is TGTGCCAGCAGCTTGACTAGTAGGGTCTACGAGCAGTACTTC. This chain joins TRBV7-2 and TRBJ2-7; D perhaps matches TRBD2 (6 bases). The CDR3 spans 14 residues. The V and J ends lost 3 bases and 3 bases respectively, with 12 bases between them. Germline-derived CDR1 and CDR2 are SGHTA and FQGNSA.

CDR3 loop: CSVGDYYEQYF. The CDR3 DNA reads TGCAGCGTCGGGGACTACTACGAGCAGTACTTC. This rearrangement joins TRBV29-1 to TRBJ2-7; TRBD2 aligns across 7 bases. Germline CDR1 is SQVTM and CDR2 is ANQGSEA. V lost 6 bases, J lost 3 bases, and 2 bases stayed unmatched. This CDR3 is 11 amino acids long.

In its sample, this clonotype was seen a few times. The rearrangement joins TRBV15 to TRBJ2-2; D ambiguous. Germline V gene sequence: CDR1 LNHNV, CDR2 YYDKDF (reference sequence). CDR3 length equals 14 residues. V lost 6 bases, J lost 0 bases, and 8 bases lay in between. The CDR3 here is CATSLSSNTGELFF. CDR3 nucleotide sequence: TGTGCCACCAGTCTGAGTTCGAACACCGGGGAGCTGTTTTTT.

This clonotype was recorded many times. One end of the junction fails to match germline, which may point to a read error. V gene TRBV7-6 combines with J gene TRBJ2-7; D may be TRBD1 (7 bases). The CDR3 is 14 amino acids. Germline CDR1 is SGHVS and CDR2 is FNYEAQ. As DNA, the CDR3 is TGCGCCAGCAGCTCCGGGACAGCGGGCTACGAGCAGTACTTC. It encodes CASSSGTAGYEQYF.

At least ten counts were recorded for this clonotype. CDR3 region: CASSQDRVRSWTEAFF. The CDR3 DNA reads TGCGCCAGCAGCCAGGACAGGGTACGGTCGTGGACTGAAGCTTTCTTT. The chain couples TRBV5-1 to TRBJ1-1; 8 nucleotides agree with TRBD1. The ends lost 4 bases at V and 5 bases at J; junction bases unmatched: 13. Germline loops: CDR1 SGHRS, CDR2 YFSETQ. The CDR3 is 16 amino acids.

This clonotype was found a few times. The CDR3 DNA reads TGCAGTGCTAGGGCTTACGAGGAGCAGTACTTC. This sequence encodes CSARAYEEQYF. V gene TRBV20-1 combines with J gene TRBJ2-5; D remains unclear. Germline V gene sequence: CDR1 DFQATT, CDR2 SNEGSKA (reference sequence). The CDR3 loop spans 11 amino acids. The V gene lost 3 bases and the J gene lost 11 bases, with 13 bases spanning the gap.

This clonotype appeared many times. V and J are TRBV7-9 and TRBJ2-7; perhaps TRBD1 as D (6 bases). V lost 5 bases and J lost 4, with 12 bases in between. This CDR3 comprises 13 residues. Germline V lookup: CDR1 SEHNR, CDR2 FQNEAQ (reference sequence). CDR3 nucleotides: TGTGCCAGCAGCCCGACAGGACCGTACGAGCAGTACTTC. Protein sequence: CASSPTGPYEQYF.